One sample yielded the 27 T cell receptor beta chains listed below, sequenced in a study of T cells expressing NK-cell markers. TCRdb re-analyzed the 5' RACE reads; it lists each CDR3 protein once, without DNA. Here the sample table reports a few hundred thousand distinct CDR3 sequences. Sequences were obtained from blood T cells: a sorted CD56 or NKG2C T cell subset, CD4+ or CD8+ T cells, or bulk PBMC T cells (not recorded which). The receptors come from a young man in good health.

The chain uses TRBV20-1 and TRBJ2-1; TCRdb indicates TRBD2, and absent DNA this call remains unverified. The CDR3 loop spans 11 amino acids. Germline lookup yields CDR1 DFQATT and CDR2 SNEGSKA (reference sequence). CDR3 in amino acids: CSATAGSMQFF.

The gene calls are TRBV3-1 and TRBJ2-1; TCRdb indicates TRBD1, and absent DNA this call remains unverified. Germline assignment: CDR1 LGHDT and CDR2 YNNKEL (reference sequence). The CDR3 runs 15 residues. The CDR3 sequence: CASSQARTGDNEQFF.

V gene TRBV7-3 combines with J gene TRBJ2-2; the TCRdb call, TRBD2, lacks DNA for checking. Per the germline V gene, CDR1 is SGHTA and CDR2 is FQGTGA. This CDR3 is 17 amino acids long. CDR3: CASSSRGLAGVHGELFF.

The chain combines TRBV11-1 with TRBJ2-5; the D gene TCRdb calls, TRBD1, cannot be checked with no DNA. The germline V gene encodes CDR1 SGHAT and CDR2 FQDESV (reference sequence). The length of the CDR3 is 15 residues. CDR3 protein: CASSPEGSLQETQYF.

The chain is built from TRBV5-1 and TRBJ1-2. The CDR3 has 13 amino acids. CDR1 SGHRS and CDR2 YFSETQ come from the germline V gene. The CDR3 region is CASSAAANYGYTF.

V usage is TRBV19 and J usage is TRBJ2-7; TCRdb proposes TRBD2, but this gene call is untestable without DNA. The germline V gene encodes CDR1 LNHDA and CDR2 SQIVND (reference sequence). The CDR3 has 15 residues. CDR3 sequence: CASKGSTSGPYEQYF.

The chain couples TRBV10-2 to TRBJ2-3; TCRdb's D gene call, TRBD1, goes unchecked for lack of DNA. The CDR3 runs to 15 residues. Germline V gene sequence: CDR1 WSHSY, CDR2 SAAADI. This chain's CDR3 is CASSVSRGLGDTQYF.

This chain connects TRBV12-3 or TRBV12-4 to TRBJ2-3; TCRdb gives TRBD1 as the D gene, but with no DNA this cannot be confirmed. The CDR3 covers 15 residues. The CDR3 sequence is CATDGRGERSDTQYF.

The J gene is TRBJ1-2, the V gene TRBV12-3 or TRBV12-4; the D gene TCRdb calls, TRBD1, cannot be checked with no DNA. The CDR3 is 16 residues long. The CDR3 sequence is CASSLEQGISSYGYTF.

V and J are TRBV12-3 or TRBV12-4 and TRBJ1-5; TCRdb lists TRBD1, though no DNA is available to test this call. The CDR3 consists of 16 residues. CDR3 region: CASRRAGTGGSQPQHF.

J is TRBJ1-1 and V is TRBV29-1. The germline gives CDR1 SQVTM, CDR2 ANQGSEA. The CDR3 is 16 residues long. CDR3 protein: CSVGGFGFRMNTEAFF.

This chain uses TRBV7-2 with TRBJ1-6; with no DNA, the TCRdb D assignment of TRBD1 cannot be verified. This CDR3 contains 15 residues. Germline V gene lookup returns CDR1 SGHTA and CDR2 FQGNSA. CDR3 in amino acids: CASSPATGVNSPLHF. Using reference TRBV7-2 and TRBJ1-6 for the parts outside the CDR3, the full variable domain is GAGVSQSPSNKVTEKGKDVELRCDPISGHTALYWYRQSLGQGLEFLIYFQGNSAPDKSGLPSDRFSAERTGGSVSTLTIQRTQQEDSAVYLCASSPATGVNSPLHFGNGTRLTVT.

This chain links TRBV12-3 or TRBV12-4 with TRBJ2-7; TCRdb designates TRBD1, a call that cannot be tested without DNA. CDR3 length equals 15 residues. The CDR3 protein is CASSLAGGISYEQYF.

V and J are TRBV27 and TRBJ2-5; TCRdb proposes TRBD2, but this gene call is untestable without DNA. Per germline, CDR1 MNHEY and CDR2 SMNVEV (reference sequence). The CDR3 is 16 residues long. The CDR3 sequence: CASSLTGRATWETQYF.

J is TRBJ2-1 and V is TRBV7-2; the D call from TCRdb, TRBD2, cannot be confirmed without DNA. The CDR3 runs to 15 residues. Germline assignment: CDR1 SGHTA and CDR2 FQGNSA. CDR3 sequence reads: CASSKLAGGPSEQFF.

V is TRBV4-2 and J is TRBJ2-7; the D call from TCRdb, TRBD2, cannot be confirmed without DNA. Germline lookup yields CDR1 LGHNA and CDR2 YNFKEQ. The CDR3 spans 18 residues. Here the CDR3 reads CASSQEGGKASGTYEQYF.

The chain employs TRBV6-2 or TRBV6-3 and TRBJ2-1; TCRdb indicates TRBD1, and absent DNA this call remains unverified. The V gene's germline CDR1 is MNHEY and CDR2 SVGEGT. The CDR3 runs to 15 residues. The CDR3 sequence: CASSSPRSSYNEQFF.

The chain is built from TRBV15 and TRBJ2-2; TCRdb indicates TRBD1, and absent DNA this call remains unverified. The germline CDR1 and CDR2 sequences are LNHNV and YYDKDF (reference sequence). The CDR3 covers 14 residues. This CDR3 is CATLAGGNTGELFF.

V usage is TRBV7-2 and J usage is TRBJ2-1; the TCRdb call, TRBD1, lacks DNA for checking. CDR1 SGHTA and CDR2 FQGNSA come from the germline V gene. There are 16 residues in the CDR3. CDR3 protein: CASSLVWTGKVNEQFF.

The CDR3 loop is CASSLGDPSYGYTF. The rearrangement uses TRBV28 and TRBJ1-2; TCRdb proposes TRBD1, but this gene call is untestable without DNA. Germline loops: CDR1 MDHEN, CDR2 SYDVKM. This CDR3 has 14 residues.

The gene calls are TRBV4-1 and TRBJ1-1. The CDR3 is 15 residues long. Germline CDR1 and CDR2: MGHRA and YSYEKL. This chain's CDR3 is CASSHIGRANTEAFF.

V is TRBV7-9 and J is TRBJ1-2; TCRdb's D gene call, TRBD1, goes unchecked for lack of DNA. This CDR3 is 15 amino acids long. Germline lookup yields CDR1 SEHNR and CDR2 FQNEAQ (reference sequence). This chain's CDR3 is CASSFPGRSNYGYTF.

The V gene is TRBV28, the J gene TRBJ2-7; TCRdb gives TRBD1 as the D gene, but with no DNA this cannot be confirmed. This CDR3 comprises 14 residues. Germline V lookup: CDR1 MDHEN, CDR2 SYDVKM. The CDR3 region is CASSRTGTTYEQYF.

V is TRBV27 and J is TRBJ2-1; lacking DNA, the TRBD2 call made by TCRdb goes unchecked. This CDR3 is 15 amino acids long. The germline gives CDR1 MNHEY, CDR2 SMNVEV (reference sequence). CDR3 loop: CASSPTSGAYNEQFF.

The CDR3 sequence: CASSNRNTGELFF. The chain employs TRBV14 and TRBJ2-2. This CDR3 spans 13 amino acids. CDR1 SGHDN and CDR2 FVKESK come from the germline V gene.

The chain combines TRBV3-1 with TRBJ1-1; TCRdb indicates TRBD1, and absent DNA this call remains unverified. The CDR3 has 13 residues. The germline V gene has CDR1 LGHDT and CDR2 YNNKEL (reference sequence). The CDR3 loop reads CASRDTSNTEAFF.

The chain links TRBV5-5 to TRBJ2-2; TCRdb's assignment of TRBD1 cannot be checked, as there is no DNA. Germline V lookup: CDR1 SGHKS, CDR2 YYEKEE (reference sequence). The length of the CDR3 is 15 residues. CDR3 sequence: CASSGTGENTGELFF.